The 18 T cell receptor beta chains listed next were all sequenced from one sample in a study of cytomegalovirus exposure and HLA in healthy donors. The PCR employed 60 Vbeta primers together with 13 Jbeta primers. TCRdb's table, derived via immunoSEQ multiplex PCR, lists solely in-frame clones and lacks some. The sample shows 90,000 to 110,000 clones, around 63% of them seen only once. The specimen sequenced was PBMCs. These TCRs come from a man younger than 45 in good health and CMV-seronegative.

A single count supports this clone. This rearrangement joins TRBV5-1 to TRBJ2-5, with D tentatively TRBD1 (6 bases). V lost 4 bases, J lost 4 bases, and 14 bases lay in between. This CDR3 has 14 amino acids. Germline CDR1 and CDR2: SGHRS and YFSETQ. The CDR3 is CASSPLGQGETQYF. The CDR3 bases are TGCGCCAGCAGCCCCTTGGGACAAGGAGAGACCCAGTACTTC.

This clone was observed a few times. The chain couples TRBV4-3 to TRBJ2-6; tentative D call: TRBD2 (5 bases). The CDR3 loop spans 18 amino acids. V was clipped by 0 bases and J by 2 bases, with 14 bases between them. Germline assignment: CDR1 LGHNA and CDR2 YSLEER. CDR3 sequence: CASSQDEPGSAGANVLTF. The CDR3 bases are TGCGCCAGCAGCCAAGATGAGCCGGGGTCGGCTGGGGCCAACGTCCTGACTTTC.

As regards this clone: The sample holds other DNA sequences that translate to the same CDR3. For the CDR3, the DNA is TGCGCCAGCAGCTTTTCAGGGGGACAGGAGACCCAGTACTTC. Amino acid sequence: CASSFSGGQETQYF. The J gene is TRBJ2-5, the V gene TRBV5-1; the match to TRBD1 covers 7 bases. The germline V gene encodes CDR1 SGHRS and CDR2 YFSETQ. The CDR3 runs to 14 residues. The ends lost 2 bases at V and 5 bases at J; junction bases unmatched: 6.

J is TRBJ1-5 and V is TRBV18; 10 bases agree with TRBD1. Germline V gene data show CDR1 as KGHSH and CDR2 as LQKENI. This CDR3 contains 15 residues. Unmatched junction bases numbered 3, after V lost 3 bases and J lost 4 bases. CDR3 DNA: TGTGCCAGCTCACCGAGGACAGGGGGAAATCAGCCCCAGCATTTT. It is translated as CASSPRTGGNQPQHF.

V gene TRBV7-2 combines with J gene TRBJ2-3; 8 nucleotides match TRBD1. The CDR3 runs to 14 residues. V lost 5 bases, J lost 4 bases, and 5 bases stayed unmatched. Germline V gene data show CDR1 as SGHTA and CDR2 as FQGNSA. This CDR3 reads CASSKGTGPDTQYF. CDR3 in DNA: TGTGCCAGCAGCAAAGGGACAGGACCAGATACGCAGTATTTT. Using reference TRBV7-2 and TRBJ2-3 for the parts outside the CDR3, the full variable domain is GAGVSQSPSNKVTEKGKDVELRCDPISGHTALYWYRQSLGQGLEFLIYFQGNSAPDKSGLPSDRFSAERTGGSVSTLTIQRTQQEDSAVYLCASSKGTGPDTQYFGPGTRLTVL.

The CDR3 coding sequence is TGTGCCAGCAGTGAGGGCCTTATAAGCTACAATGAGCAGTTCTTC. Translated: CASSEGLISYNEQFF. The rearrangement joins TRBV2 to TRBJ2-1, with D unclear. Germline CDR1 is SNHLY and CDR2 is FYNNEI. V was clipped by 3 bases and J by 3 bases, with 12 bases between them. The CDR3 is made up of 15 amino acids.

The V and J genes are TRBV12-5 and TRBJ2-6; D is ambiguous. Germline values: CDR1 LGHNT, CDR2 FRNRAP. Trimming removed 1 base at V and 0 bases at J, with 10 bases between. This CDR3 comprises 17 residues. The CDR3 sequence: CASGLGQGASGANVLTF. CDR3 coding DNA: TGTGCTAGTGGTTTGGGACAAGGCGCCTCTGGGGCCAACGTCCTGACTTTC.

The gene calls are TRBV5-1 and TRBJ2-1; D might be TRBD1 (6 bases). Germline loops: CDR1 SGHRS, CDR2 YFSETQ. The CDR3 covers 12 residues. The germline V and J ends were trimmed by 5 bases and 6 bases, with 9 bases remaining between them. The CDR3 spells CASRQGTNEQFF. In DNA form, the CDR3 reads TGCGCCAGCAGACAGGGCACCAATGAGCAGTTCTTC. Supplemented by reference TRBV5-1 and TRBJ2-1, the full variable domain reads KAGVTQTPRYLIKTRGQQVTLSCSPISGHRSVSWYQQTPGQGLQFLFEYFSETQRNKGNFPGRFSGRQFSNSRSEMNVSTLELGDSALYLCASRQGTNEQFFGPGTRLTVL.

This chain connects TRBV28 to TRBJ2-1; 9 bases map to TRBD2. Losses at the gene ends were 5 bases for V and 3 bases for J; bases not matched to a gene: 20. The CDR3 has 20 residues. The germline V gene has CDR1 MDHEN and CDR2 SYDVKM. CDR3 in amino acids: CASSPEGWGSSGVLYNEQFF. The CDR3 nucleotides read TGTGCCAGCAGTCCCGAGGGTTGGGGATCTAGCGGGGTACTCTACAATGAGCAGTTCTTC.

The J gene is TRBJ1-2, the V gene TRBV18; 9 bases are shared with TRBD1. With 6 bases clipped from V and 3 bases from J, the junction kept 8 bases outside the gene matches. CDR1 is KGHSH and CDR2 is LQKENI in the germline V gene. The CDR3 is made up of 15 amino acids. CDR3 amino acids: CASSRTGGADYGYTF. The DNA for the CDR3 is TGTGCCAGCTCGCGCACAGGGGGCGCCGACTATGGCTACACCTTC.

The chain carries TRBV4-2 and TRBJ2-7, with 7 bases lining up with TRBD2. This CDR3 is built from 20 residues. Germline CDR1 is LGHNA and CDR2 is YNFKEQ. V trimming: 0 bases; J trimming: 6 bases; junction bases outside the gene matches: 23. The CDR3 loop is CASSQDRAIEFWGEGLEQYF. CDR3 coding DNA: TGTGCCAGCAGCCAAGATCGGGCGATCGAGTTCTGGGGGGAGGGGCTCGAGCAGTACTTC.

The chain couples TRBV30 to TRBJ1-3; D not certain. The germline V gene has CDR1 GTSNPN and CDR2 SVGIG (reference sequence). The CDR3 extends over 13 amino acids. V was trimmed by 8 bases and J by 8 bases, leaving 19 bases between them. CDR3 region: CAGGRPQRDTIYF. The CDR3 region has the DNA TGTGCCGGAGGCCGGCCCCAGAGGGACACCATATATTTT.

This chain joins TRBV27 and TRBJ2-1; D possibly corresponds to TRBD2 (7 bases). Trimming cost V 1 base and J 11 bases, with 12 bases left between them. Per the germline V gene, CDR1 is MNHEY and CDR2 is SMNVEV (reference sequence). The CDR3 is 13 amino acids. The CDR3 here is CASSLWEGGKQFF. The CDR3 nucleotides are TGTGCCAGCAGTTTATGGGAGGGGGGAAAGCAGTTCTTC.

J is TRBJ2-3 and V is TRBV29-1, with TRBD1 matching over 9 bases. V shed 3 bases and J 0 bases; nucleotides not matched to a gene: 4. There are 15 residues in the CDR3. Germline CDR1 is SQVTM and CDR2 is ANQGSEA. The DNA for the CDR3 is TGCAGCGTTGACCTGGACAGGGGTAGCACAGATACGCAGTATTTT. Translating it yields CSVDLDRGSTDTQYF.

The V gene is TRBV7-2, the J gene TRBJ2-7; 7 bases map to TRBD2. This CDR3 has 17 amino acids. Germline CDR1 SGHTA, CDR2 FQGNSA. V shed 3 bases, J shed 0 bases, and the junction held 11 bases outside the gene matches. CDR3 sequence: CASSFGSPSGLSYEQYF. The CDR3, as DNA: TGTGCCAGCAGCTTTGGGTCGCCTAGCGGCCTCTCCTACGAGCAGTACTTC.

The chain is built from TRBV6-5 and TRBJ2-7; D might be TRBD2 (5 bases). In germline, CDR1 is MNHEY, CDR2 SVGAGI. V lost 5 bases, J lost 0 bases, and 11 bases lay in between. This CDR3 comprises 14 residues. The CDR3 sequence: CASSGLGSSYEQYF. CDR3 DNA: TGTGCCAGCAGTGGTTTAGGGAGCTCCTACGAGCAGTACTTC.

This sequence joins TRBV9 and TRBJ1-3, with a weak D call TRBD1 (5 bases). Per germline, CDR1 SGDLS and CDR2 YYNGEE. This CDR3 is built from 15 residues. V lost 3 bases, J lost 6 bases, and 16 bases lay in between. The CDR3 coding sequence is TGTGCCAGCAGCGAGGCCCCGGGACTTTCAAACACCATATATTTT. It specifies CASSEAPGLSNTIYF.

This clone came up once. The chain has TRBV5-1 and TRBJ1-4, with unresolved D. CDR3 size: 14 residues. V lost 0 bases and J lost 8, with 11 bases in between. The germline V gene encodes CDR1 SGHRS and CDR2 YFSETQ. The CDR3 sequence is CASSLGSGREKLFF. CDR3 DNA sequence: TGCGCCAGCAGCTTGGGGTCGGGGAGGGAAAAACTGTTTTTT. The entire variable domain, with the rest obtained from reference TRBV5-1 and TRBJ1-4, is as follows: KAGVTQTPRYLIKTRGQQVTLSCSPISGHRSVSWYQQTPGQGLQFLFEYFSETQRNKGNFPGRFSGRQFSNSRSEMNVSTLELGDSALYLCASSLGSGREKLFFGSGTQLSVL.